This T cell receptor beta chain was recorded in a study of blood T cell repertoires in COVID-19. At the level of the study: The samples span acute and convalescent COVID-19 from the United States, Italy and Spain.

The CDR3 is 15 residues long. Germline CDR1 reads SNHLY; CDR2 reads FYNNEI. Trimming shortened V by 6 bases and J by 6 bases, and 17 bases separated the two germline ends. In the source study's methods: Amplification from reference gene primers served as the basis for estimated nucleated cell counts. Method: immunoSEQ multiplex PCR; TCRdb's copy keeps in-frame clones and lacks some. For V, J and clone size, that table is used; D and trimming come from the DNA. Among about 250,000 clones listed, about four fifths were seen once. The specimen was peripheral blood. The sequence came from an older man with acute or convalescent COVID-19. The gene calls are TRBV2 and TRBJ1-4, with no clear D. CDR3 sequence (DNA): TGTGCCAGCAGCTTCCGACCTTTTGGAGATGAAAAACTGTTTTTT. This sequence encodes CASSFRPFGDEKLFF.